This T cell receptor beta chain was sequenced for a study of vaccination effects on CD4 cells after COVID-19. Overall study: Post-vaccine sample collection fell at a median of 72 days after the second dose.

Of note for this clone: Antigen: not known.

Data came from immunoSEQ multiplex PCR; TCRdb stores just in-frame clones and leaves some out. Of approximately 70,000 clones listed, 76% were seen once; the top ten hold 0.95%. The ends were cut back, 1 base at V and 5 bases at J, with 9 bases in the middle. The CDR3 consists of 14 residues. Germline assignment: CDR1 LGHNA and CDR2 YNFKEQ. Antigen-specific CD4+ T cell clonotypes were called by their expansion after viral peptide-pool culture in ViraFEST. CD4+ T cell isolation took place after approximately ten days of culture. Two doses of BNT162b2 or mRNA-1273 vaccine were administered to participants. Vaccinated recipients, who were negative for nucleocapsid antibodies, had no history of SARS-CoV-2 infection.

The input for sequencing was CD4+ T cells from PBMCs cultured with HCoV-OC43 spike peptides, taken after COVID-19 vaccination. The subset: HCoV-OC43 spike overlapping peptide pool stimulation. The V gene is TRBV4-2, the J gene TRBJ1-5; no firm D call. This TCR derives from a human donor who received a COVID-19 vaccine. DNA of the CDR3: TGTGCCAGCAGCCAAGTTGATCTACATCAGCCCCAGCATTTT. This codes for CASSQVDLHQPQHF.